This entry describes one TCR beta chain. This entry comes from a study of blood T cell repertoires in COVID-19. The overall study: The samples span acute and convalescent COVID-19 from the United States, Italy and Spain.

This CDR3 has 13 residues. Germline V gene lookup returns CDR1 KGHSH and CDR2 LQKENI. Trimming pared 4 bases from V and 2 bases from J, leaving 8 bases between. This table comes from immunoSEQ multiplex PCR, and its TCRdb copy is limited to in-frame clones, with some not included. Counted here are fewer than 250,000 clones, about 90% occurring once; the ten biggest clones make up approximately 1.2%. Sequencing was carried out using peripheral blood. The sequence was obtained from a man under 40 with acute or convalescent COVID-19. The chain has TRBV18 and TRBJ2-5; maybe TRBD1 (6 bases). CDR3 amino acids: CASSRGQQETQYF. DNA of the CDR3: TGTGCCAGCTCACGAGGACAGCAAGAGACCCAGTACTTC.